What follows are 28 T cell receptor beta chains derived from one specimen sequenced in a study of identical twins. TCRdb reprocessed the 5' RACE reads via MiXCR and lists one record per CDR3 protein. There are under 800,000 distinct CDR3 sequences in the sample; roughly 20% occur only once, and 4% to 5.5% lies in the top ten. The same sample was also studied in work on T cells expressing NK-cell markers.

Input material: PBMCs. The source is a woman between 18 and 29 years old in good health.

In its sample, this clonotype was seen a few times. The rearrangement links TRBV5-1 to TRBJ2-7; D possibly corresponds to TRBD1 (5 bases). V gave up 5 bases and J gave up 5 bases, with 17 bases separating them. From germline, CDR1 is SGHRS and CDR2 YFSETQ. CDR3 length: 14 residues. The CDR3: CASSIQESWHEQYF. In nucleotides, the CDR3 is TGCGCCAGCAGTATACAGGAGTCTTGGCACGAGCAGTACTTC.

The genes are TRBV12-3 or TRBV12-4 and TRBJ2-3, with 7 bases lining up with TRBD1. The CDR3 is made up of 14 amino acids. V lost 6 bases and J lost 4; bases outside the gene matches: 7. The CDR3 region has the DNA TGTGCCAGCAGACAGGGGAACCACCCAGATACGCAGTATTTT. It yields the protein CASRQGNHPDTQYF.

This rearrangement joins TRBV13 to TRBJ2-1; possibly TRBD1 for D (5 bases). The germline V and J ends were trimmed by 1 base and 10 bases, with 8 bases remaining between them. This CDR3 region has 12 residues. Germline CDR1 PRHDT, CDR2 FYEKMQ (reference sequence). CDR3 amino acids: CASSLVQDEQFF. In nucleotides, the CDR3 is TGTGCCAGCAGCTTAGTACAGGACGAGCAGTTCTTC.

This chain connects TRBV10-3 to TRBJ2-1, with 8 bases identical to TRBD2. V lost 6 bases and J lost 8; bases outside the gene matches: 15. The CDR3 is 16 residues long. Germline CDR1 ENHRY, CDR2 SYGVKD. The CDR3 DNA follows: TGTGCCATCAGCCCCCTATCCAGCGGGAGCAGCGATGAGCAGTTCTTC. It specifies CAISPLSSGSSDEQFF.

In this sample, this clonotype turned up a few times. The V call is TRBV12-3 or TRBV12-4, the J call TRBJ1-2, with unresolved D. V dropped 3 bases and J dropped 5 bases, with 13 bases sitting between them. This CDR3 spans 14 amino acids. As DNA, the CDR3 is TGTGCCAGCAGTTTTAGGATTAGAGGATATGGCTACACCTTC. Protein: CASSFRIRGYGYTF.

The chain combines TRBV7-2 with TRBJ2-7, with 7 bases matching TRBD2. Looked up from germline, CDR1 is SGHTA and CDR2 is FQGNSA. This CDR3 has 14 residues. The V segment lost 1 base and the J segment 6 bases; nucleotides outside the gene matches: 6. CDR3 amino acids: CASSLEVWGGEQYF. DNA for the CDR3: TGTGCCAGCAGCTTAGAGGTTTGGGGGGGCGAGCAGTACTTC. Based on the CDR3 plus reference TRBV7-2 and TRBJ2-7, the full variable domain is GAGVSQSPSNKVTEKGKDVELRCDPISGHTALYWYRQSLGQGLEFLIYFQGNSAPDKSGLPSDRFSAERTGGSVSTLTIQRTQQEDSAVYLCASSLEVWGGEQYFGPGTRLTVT.

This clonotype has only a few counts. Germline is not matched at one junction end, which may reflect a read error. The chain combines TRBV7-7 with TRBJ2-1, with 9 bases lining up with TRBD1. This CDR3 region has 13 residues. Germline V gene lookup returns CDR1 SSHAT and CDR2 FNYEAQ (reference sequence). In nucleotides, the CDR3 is TGTGCTAGCAGTACACAGGGGGCGAATGAGCAGTTCTTC. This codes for CASSTQGANEQFF.

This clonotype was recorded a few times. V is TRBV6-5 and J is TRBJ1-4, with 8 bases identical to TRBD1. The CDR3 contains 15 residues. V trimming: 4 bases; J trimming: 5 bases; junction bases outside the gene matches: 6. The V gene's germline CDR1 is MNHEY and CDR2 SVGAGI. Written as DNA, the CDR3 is TGTGCCAGCAGTTCCCCTCGGGACAGGAATGAAAAACTGTTTTTT. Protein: CASSSPRDRNEKLFF.

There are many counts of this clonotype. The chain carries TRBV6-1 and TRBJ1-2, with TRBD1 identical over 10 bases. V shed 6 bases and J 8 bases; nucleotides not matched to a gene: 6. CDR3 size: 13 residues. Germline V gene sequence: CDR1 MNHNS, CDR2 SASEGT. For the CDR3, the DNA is TGTGCCAGCAGACCCGGGACAGGGGAAGGCTACACCTTC. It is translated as CASRPGTGEGYTF.

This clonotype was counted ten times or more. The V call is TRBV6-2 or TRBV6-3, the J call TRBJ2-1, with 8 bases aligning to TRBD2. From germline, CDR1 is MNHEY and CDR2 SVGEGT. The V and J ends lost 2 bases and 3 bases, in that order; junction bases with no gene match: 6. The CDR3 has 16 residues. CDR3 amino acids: CASSYGGTSHYNEQFF. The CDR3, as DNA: TGTGCCAGCAGTTACGGCGGGACTAGTCACTACAATGAGCAGTTCTTC.

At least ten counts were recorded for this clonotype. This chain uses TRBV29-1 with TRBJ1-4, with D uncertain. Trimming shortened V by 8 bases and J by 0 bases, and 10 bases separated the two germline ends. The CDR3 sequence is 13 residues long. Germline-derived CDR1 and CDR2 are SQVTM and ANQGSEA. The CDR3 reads CSPRKTTNEKLFF. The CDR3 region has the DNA TGCAGCCCCAGGAAGACAACTAATGAAAAACTGTTTTTT.

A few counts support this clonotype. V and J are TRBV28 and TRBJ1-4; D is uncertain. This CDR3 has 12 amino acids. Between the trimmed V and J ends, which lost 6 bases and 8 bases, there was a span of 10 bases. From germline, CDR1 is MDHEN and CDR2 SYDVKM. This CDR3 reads CASSPIDEKLFF. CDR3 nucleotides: TGTGCCAGCAGCCCCATCGACGAAAAACTGTTTTTT.

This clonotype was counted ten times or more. The CDR3 is CSVEGPGTDTQYF. Here the CDR3 DNA reads TGCAGCGTTGAAGGTCCTGGCACAGATACGCAGTATTTT. The rearrangement uses TRBV29-1 and TRBJ2-3; no clear D. Trimming shortened V by 1 base and J by 1 base, and 6 bases separated the two germline ends. This CDR3 has 13 amino acids. Germline V gene sequence: CDR1 SQVTM, CDR2 ANQGSEA.

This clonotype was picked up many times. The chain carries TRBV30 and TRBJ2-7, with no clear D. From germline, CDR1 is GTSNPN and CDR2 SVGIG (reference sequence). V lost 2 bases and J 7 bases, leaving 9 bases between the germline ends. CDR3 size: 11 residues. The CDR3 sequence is CAWSHGWEQYF. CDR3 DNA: TGTGCCTGGAGTCACGGATGGGAGCAGTACTTC. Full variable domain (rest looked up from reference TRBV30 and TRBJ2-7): SQTIHQWPATLVQPVGSPLSLECTVEGTSNPNLYWYRQAAGRGLQLLFYSVGIGQISSEVPQNLSASRPQDRQFILSSKKLLLSDSGFYLCAWSHGWEQYFGPGTRLTVT.

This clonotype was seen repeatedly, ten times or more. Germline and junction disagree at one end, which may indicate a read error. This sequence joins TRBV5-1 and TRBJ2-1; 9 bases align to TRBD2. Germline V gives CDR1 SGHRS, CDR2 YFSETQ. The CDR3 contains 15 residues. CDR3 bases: TGTGCCAGCAGCTTAGCTAGCGGGACTTACAATGAGCAGTTCTTC. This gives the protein CASSLASGTYNEQFF. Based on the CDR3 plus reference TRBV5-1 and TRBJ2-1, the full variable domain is KAGVTQTPRYLIKTRGQQVTLSCSPISGHRSVSWYQQTPGQGLQFLFEYFSETQRNKGNFPGRFSGRQFSNSRSEMNVSTLELGDSALYLCASSLASGTYNEQFFGPGTRLTVL.

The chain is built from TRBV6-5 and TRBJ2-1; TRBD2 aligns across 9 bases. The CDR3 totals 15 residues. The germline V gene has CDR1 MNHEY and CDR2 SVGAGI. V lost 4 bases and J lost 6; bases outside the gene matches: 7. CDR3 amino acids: CASSLAGGSINEQFF. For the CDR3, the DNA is TGTGCCAGCAGTTTGGCGGGGGGGTCTATCAATGAGCAGTTCTTC.

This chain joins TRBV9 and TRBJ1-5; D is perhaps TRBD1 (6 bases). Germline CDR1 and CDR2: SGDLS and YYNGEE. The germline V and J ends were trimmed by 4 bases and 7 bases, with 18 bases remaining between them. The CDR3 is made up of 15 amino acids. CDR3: CASSPVDTGSQPQHF. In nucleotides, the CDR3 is TGTGCCAGCAGCCCCGTCGATACAGGGTCCCAGCCCCAGCATTTT. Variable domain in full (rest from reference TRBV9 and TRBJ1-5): DSGVTQTPKHLITATGQRVTLRCSPRSGDLSVYWYQQSLDQGLQFLIQYYNGEERAKGNILERFSAQQFPDLHSELNLSSLELGDSALYFCASSPVDTGSQPQHFGDGTRLSIL.

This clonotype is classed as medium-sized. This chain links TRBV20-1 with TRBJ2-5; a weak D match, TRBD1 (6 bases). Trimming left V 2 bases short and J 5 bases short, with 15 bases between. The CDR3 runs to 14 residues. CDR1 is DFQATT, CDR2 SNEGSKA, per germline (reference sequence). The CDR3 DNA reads TGCAGTGCTAGATCTTCGGACAGCACGGAGACCCAGTACTTC. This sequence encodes CSARSSDSTETQYF.

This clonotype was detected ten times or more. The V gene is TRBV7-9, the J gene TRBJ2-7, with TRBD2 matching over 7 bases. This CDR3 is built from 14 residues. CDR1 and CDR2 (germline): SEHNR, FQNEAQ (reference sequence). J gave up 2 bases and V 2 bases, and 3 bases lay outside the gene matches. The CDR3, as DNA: TGTGCCAGCAGCTTATCCGGGGGGACCTACGAGCAGTACTTC. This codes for CASSLSGGTYEQYF.

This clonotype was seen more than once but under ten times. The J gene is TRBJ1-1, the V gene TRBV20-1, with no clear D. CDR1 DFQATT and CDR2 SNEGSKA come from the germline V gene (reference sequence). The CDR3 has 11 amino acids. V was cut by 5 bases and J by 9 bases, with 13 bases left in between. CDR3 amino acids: CSARAPGQAFF. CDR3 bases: TGCAGTGCTCGCGCACCGGGCCAAGCTTTCTTT.

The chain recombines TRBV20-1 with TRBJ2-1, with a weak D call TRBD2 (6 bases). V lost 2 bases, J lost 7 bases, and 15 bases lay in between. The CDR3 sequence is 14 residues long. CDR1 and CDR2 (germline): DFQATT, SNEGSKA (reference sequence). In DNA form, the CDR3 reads TGCAGTGCTAGAAGGGACTTCCCGCCTAATGAGCAGTTCTTC. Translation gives CSARRDFPPNEQFF.

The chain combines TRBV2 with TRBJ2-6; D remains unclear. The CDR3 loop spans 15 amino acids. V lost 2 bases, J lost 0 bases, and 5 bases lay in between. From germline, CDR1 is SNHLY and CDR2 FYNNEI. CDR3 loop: CASSETSSGANVLTF. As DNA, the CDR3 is TGTGCCAGCAGTGAAACCAGCTCTGGGGCCAACGTCCTGACTTTC.

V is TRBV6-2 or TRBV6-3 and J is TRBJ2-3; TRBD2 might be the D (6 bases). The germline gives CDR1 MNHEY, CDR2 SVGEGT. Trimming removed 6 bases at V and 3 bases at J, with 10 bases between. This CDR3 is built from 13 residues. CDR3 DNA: TGTGCCAGCAGCGGGAGAACAACAGATACGCAGTATTTT. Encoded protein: CASSGRTTDTQYF.

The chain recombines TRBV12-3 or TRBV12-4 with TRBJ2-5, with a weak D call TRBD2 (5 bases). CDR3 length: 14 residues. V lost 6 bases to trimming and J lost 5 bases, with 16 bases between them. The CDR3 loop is CASRYSEGWETQYF. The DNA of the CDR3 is TGTGCCAGCAGATATAGCGAGGGTTGGGAGACCCAGTACTTC.

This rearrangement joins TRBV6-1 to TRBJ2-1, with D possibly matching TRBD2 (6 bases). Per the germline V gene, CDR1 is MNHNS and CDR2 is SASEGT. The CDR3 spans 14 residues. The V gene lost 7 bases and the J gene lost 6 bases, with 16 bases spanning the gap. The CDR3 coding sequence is TGTGCCAGCACTCACAGCGGGCGTATCAATGAGCAGTTCTTC. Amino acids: CASTHSGRINEQFF.

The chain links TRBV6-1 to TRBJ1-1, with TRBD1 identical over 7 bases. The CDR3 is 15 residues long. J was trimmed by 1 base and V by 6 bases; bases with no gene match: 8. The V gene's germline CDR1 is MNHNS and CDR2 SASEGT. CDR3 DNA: TGTGCCAGCAGGATTACATGGACAGGGAACACTGAAGCTTTCTTT. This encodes CASRITWTGNTEAFF.

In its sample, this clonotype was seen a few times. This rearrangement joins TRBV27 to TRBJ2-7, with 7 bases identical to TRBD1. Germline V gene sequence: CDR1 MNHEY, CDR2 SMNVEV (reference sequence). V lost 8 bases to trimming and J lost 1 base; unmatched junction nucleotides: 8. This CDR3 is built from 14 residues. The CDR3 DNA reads TGTGCCAGCGCGTTACAGGGGATGTCCTACGAGCAGTACTTC. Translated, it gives CASALQGMSYEQYF.

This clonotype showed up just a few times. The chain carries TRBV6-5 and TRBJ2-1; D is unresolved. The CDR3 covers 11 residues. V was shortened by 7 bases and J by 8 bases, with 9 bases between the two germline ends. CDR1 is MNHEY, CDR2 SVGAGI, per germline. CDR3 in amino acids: CASTALDEQFF. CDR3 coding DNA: TGTGCCAGCACCGCCCTTGATGAGCAGTTCTTC.